Following are 21 T cell receptor beta chains from one sample sequenced in a study of radiotherapy plus CTLA-4 blockade in lung cancer. TCRdb's table, derived via immunoSEQ multiplex PCR, lists solely in-frame clones and lacks some. The sample carries about 97,000 clones, under 85% recorded once. This sample comprised peripheral blood, obtained from a patient treated with radiotherapy plus ipilimumab. The receptors derive from a human donor with non-small cell lung cancer who had a partial response to radiotherapy plus ipilimumab. Some clones in this sample may be carry-over from other donors' samples.

This chain links TRBV19 with TRBJ1-2, with D uncertain. This CDR3 spans 11 amino acids. The germline gives CDR1 LNHDA, CDR2 SQIVND (reference sequence). V was pared by 6 bases and J by 7 bases, with 9 bases between. The CDR3 sequence: CASRSVRGYTF. The CDR3 DNA follows: TGTGCCAGTAGGTCGGTTCGTGGCTACACCTTC.

By sample share, this clone is medium-sized. The chain joins TRBV28 to TRBJ1-2; perhaps TRBD1 as D (5 bases). CDR3 length: 13 residues. Trimming left V 5 bases short and J 7 bases short, with 14 bases between. CDR1 and CDR2 from the germline V gene are MDHEN and SYDVKM. CDR3 sequence reads: CASSPLPGIGYTF. The CDR3 nucleotides are TGTGCCAGCAGTCCCCTACCAGGGATTGGCTACACCTTC.

The table lists this clone with a few counts. The chain has TRBV19 and TRBJ1-2, with TRBD1 identical over 7 bases. The ends lost 3 bases at V and 7 bases at J; junction bases unmatched: 14. The CDR3 is 16 amino acids. Germline V gene data show CDR1 as LNHDA and CDR2 as SQIVND (reference sequence). The CDR3 loop reads CASSIIPTGIFGGYTF. The CDR3, as DNA: TGTGCCAGTAGTATCATACCGACAGGGATCTTTGGTGGCTACACCTTC.

This clone was counted only a few times. The rearrangement links TRBV7-2 to TRBJ2-3, with 11 bases lining up with TRBD2. V trimming: 5 bases; J trimming: 8 bases; junction bases outside the gene matches: 6. The CDR3 is 14 residues long. CDR1 is SGHTA and CDR2 is FQGNSA in the germline V gene. CDR3 loop: CASSLSGGAVTQYF. CDR3 bases: TGTGCCAGCAGCCTTAGCGGGGGGGCAGTTACGCAGTATTTT. The whole variable domain, remainder taken from reference TRBV7-2 and TRBJ2-3, is GAGVSQSPSNKVTEKGKDVELRCDPISGHTALYWYRQSLGQGLEFLIYFQGNSAPDKSGLPSDRFSAERTGGSVSTLTIQRTQQEDSAVYLCASSLSGGAVTQYFGPGTRLTVL.

The V call is TRBV18, the J call TRBJ1-3; D is uncertain. The V gene's germline CDR1 is KGHSH and CDR2 LQKENI. V was trimmed by 3 bases and J by 6 bases, leaving 12 bases between them. CDR3 length: 14 residues. CDR3 bases: TGTGCCAGCTCACCGAGTACACTAGAAAACACCATATATTTT. It translates to CASSPSTLENTIYF.

The chain links TRBV5-1 to TRBJ2-1; 7 positions agree with TRBD2. CDR1 SGHRS and CDR2 YFSETQ come from the germline V gene. This CDR3 is 15 amino acids long. V lost 0 bases, J lost 7 bases, and 7 bases stayed unmatched. The CDR3 loop is CASSLARVAGNEQFF. Here the CDR3 DNA reads TGCGCCAGCAGCTTGGCCAGAGTAGCGGGTAATGAGCAGTTCTTC. Based on the CDR3 plus reference TRBV5-1 and TRBJ2-1, the full variable domain is KAGVTQTPRYLIKTRGQQVTLSCSPISGHRSVSWYQQTPGQGLQFLFEYFSETQRNKGNFPGRFSGRQFSNSRSEMNVSTLELGDSALYLCASSLARVAGNEQFFGPGTRLTVL.

This chain links TRBV7-2 with TRBJ2-4; TRBD2 matches 12 bases. The V gene's germline CDR1 is SGHTA and CDR2 FQGNSA. This CDR3 has 18 residues. Trimming at V came to 4 bases and at J to 1 base, leaving 8 bases not matched to a gene. The chain's CDR3 is CASSYRTSGVRAKNIQYF. DNA of the CDR3: TGTGCCAGCAGCTATCGGACTAGCGGGGTGAGGGCCAAAAACATTCAGTACTTC.

The chain is built from TRBV6-1 and TRBJ2-1; possible D gene TRBD2, 6 bases. From germline, CDR1 is MNHNS and CDR2 SASEGT. V lost 5 bases to trimming and J lost 5 bases, with 13 bases between them. The length of the CDR3 is 14 residues. The CDR3 is CASSSGATHNEQFF. CDR3 nucleotides: TGTGCCAGCAGTTCGGGAGCGACCCACAATGAGCAGTTCTTC.

V is TRBV19 and J is TRBJ1-2; possibly TRBD1 for D (6 bases). This CDR3 is built from 14 residues. Germline CDR1 and CDR2: LNHDA and SQIVND (reference sequence). Trimming cost V 3 bases and J 4 bases, with 12 bases left between them. This CDR3 reads CASSIQVRGYGYTF. CDR3 coding DNA: TGTGCCAGTAGTATTCAGGTCAGGGGCTATGGCTACACCTTC.

The rearrangement uses TRBV19 and TRBJ2-1; 10 positions agree with TRBD1. This CDR3 spans 14 amino acids. The V gene's germline CDR1 is LNHDA and CDR2 SQIVND (reference sequence). V shed 6 bases and J 6 bases; nucleotides not matched to a gene: 5. The CDR3 DNA reads as TGTGCCAGTAGGACAGGGGGCGGGCGCAATGAGCAGTTCTTC. It is translated as CASRTGGGRNEQFF. The whole variable domain, filled in from reference TRBV19 and TRBJ2-1, reads DGGITQSPKYLFRKEGQNVTLSCEQNLNHDAMYWYRQDPGQGLRLIYYSQIVNDFQKGDIAEGYSVSREKKESFPLTVTSAQKNPTAFYLCASRTGGGRNEQFFGPGTRLTVL.

V gene TRBV18 combines with J gene TRBJ2-1; 9 nucleotides agree with TRBD2. The CDR3 contains 16 residues. CDR1 and CDR2 (germline): KGHSH, LQKENI. V was clipped by 2 bases and J by 9 bases; unmatched bases: 11. The chain's CDR3 is CASSPWTSGGRAEQFF. CDR3 nucleotide sequence: TGTGCCAGCTCACCATGGACGTCAGGCGGGAGGGCTGAGCAGTTCTTC.

The rearrangement joins TRBV6-1 to TRBJ1-2; TRBD1 might be the D (5 bases). The CDR3 consists of 13 residues. Germline V gene data show CDR1 as MNHNS and CDR2 as SASEGT. V lost 7 bases and J lost 8, with 17 bases in between. DNA of the CDR3: TGTGCCAGCAATCCGGGACTCCACGCCGGCTACACCTTC. Its translation: CASNPGLHAGYTF.

A note on this clone: Other DNA sequences of this sample code for an identical CDR3. The J gene is TRBJ1-3, the V gene TRBV5-1; D uncertain. Trimming removed 4 bases from V and 0 bases from J, with 17 bases in between. Germline V gives CDR1 SGHRS, CDR2 YFSETQ. The CDR3 runs 17 residues. CDR3 sequence: CASSRGVTINSGNTIYF. CDR3 bases: TGCGCCAGCAGCAGAGGTGTGACGATAAACTCTGGAAACACCATATATTTT.

This sequence joins TRBV28 and TRBJ1-1; no reliable D call. V was shortened by 4 bases and J by 0 bases, with 12 bases between the two germline ends. The V gene's germline CDR1 is MDHEN and CDR2 SYDVKM. The CDR3 is 15 amino acids. The CDR3 DNA reads as TGTGCCAGCAGTTCATACAGCCTGCTGAACACTGAAGCTTTCTTT. Encoded protein: CASSSYSLLNTEAFF.

This rearrangement joins TRBV28 to TRBJ2-5; 8 bases line up with TRBD2. J lost 5 bases, V lost 3 bases, and 8 bases had no gene match. The germline CDR1 and CDR2 sequences are MDHEN and SYDVKM. This CDR3 comprises 15 residues. DNA of the CDR3: TGTGCCAGCAGTTTGGGAAGCGGGGGACGGGAGACCCAGTACTTC. It encodes CASSLGSGGRETQYF. Looking up the rest from reference TRBV28 and TRBJ2-5 gives the full variable domain: DVKVTQSSRYLVKRTGEKVFLECVQDMDHENMFWYRQDPGLGLRLIYFSYDVKMKEKGDIPEGYSVSREKKERFSLILESASTNQTSMYLCASSLGSGGRETQYFGPGTRLLVL.

The chain combines TRBV7-9 with TRBJ2-7; the D gene is possibly TRBD2 (5 bases). The V gene lost 3 bases and the J gene lost 5 bases, with 8 bases spanning the gap. CDR3 size: 12 residues. In germline, CDR1 is SEHNR, CDR2 FQNEAQ (reference sequence). The CDR3 reads CASSFEGHEQYF. The CDR3 bases are TGTGCCAGCAGCTTCGAGGGCCACGAGCAGTACTTC.

The gene calls are TRBV5-1 and TRBJ2-7; 9 bases line up with TRBD1. Trimming took 0 bases from V and 2 from J; bases not matched to a gene: 0. CDR1 and CDR2 (germline): SGHRS, YFSETQ. CDR3 size: 14 residues. In DNA form, the CDR3 reads TGCGCCAGCAGCTTGGGACAGGGGGCCTACGAGCAGTACTTC. Amino acid sequence: CASSLGQGAYEQYF.

The chain links TRBV11-2 to TRBJ2-5; 7 nucleotides align to TRBD2. The DNA end is a closer match to TRBJ2-7, so the J assignment may be wrong. The CDR3 loop spans 16 amino acids. The germline CDR1 and CDR2 sequences are SGHAT and FQNNGV. CDR3 sequence (DNA): TGTGCCAGCAGCTGGCTTCGGGGCGGGGGTTCCTACGAGCAGTACTTC. This codes for CASSWLRGGGSYEQYF.

The CDR3 sequence is CASSLGRSDTQYF. DNA of the CDR3: TGTGCCAGCAGCCTCGGGAGGTCCGATACGCAGTATTTT. The chain links TRBV5-4 to TRBJ2-3; 7 nucleotides line up with TRBD2. Germline trimming cut 4 bases from V and 6 bases from J; bases unmatched to any gene: 5. Per germline, CDR1 SGHNT and CDR2 YYREEE (reference sequence). This CDR3 has 13 residues.

The rearrangement links TRBV7-2 to TRBJ2-2, with TRBD2 identical over 10 bases. V lost 2 bases to trimming and J lost 3 bases; unmatched junction nucleotides: 3. The germline CDR1 and CDR2 sequences are SGHTA and FQGNSA. The CDR3 has 16 amino acids. CDR3 bases: TGTGCCAGCAGCTTAAGTAGCGGGGGGTACACCGGGGAGCTGTTTTTT. Translation gives CASSLSSGGYTGELFF. The full variable domain, in which reference TRBV7-2 and TRBJ2-2 provide the parts outside the CDR3, is GAGVSQSPSNKVTEKGKDVELRCDPISGHTALYWYRQSLGQGLEFLIYFQGNSAPDKSGLPSDRFSAERTGGSVSTLTIQRTQQEDSAVYLCASSLSSGGYTGELFFGEGSRLTVL.

Concerning this clone: A junction boundary mismatches the germline segment, possibly from a read error. The sample has other DNA sequences that encode this CDR3 too. The chain uses TRBV6-6 and TRBJ1-3; a weak D match, TRBD1 (6 bases). Germline V CDR1 and CDR2: MNHNY, SVGAGI (reference sequence). The CDR3 contains 14 residues. The chain's CDR3 is CASSRTGNGNTIYF. The CDR3, as DNA: TGTGCCAGCAGCCGTACAGGGAACGGAAACACCATATACTTT.